Shown below are 22 T cell receptor beta chains from a single sample sequenced in a study of cytomegalovirus exposure and HLA in healthy donors. Primers for the PCR totalled 60 Vbeta and 13 Jbeta. The protocol was immunoSEQ multiplex PCR, while the TCRdb copy is restricted to in-frame clones and leaves out a portion. This table has 200,000 or so clones, roughly 84% appearing once. The sequencing sample was made of PBMCs. Receptors originate from a girl under two years old in good health and CMV-seronegative.

The V call is TRBV18, the J call TRBJ1-4; 7 bases align to TRBD1. The germline gives CDR1 KGHSH, CDR2 LQKENI. The V gene end was trimmed by 3 bases and the J gene end by 2 bases; junction bases not matched to a gene: 9. CDR3 length: 17 residues. The CDR3 reads CASSPPTGLETNEKLFF. CDR3 coding DNA: TGTGCCAGCTCACCGCCGACAGGGCTGGAGACTAATGAAAAACTGTTTTTT.

The V and J genes are TRBV7-9 and TRBJ2-1; TRBD1 might be the D (6 bases). This CDR3 region has 18 residues. Germline CDR1 SEHNR, CDR2 FQNEAQ (reference sequence). Trimming removed 5 bases from V and 0 bases from J, with 20 bases in between. The CDR3: CASSPETGTYNSYNEQFF. In nucleotides, the CDR3 is TGTGCCAGCAGCCCCGAGACAGGAACCTATAACTCCTACAATGAGCAGTTCTTC.

This CDR3 reads CASSPRTSGSTGELFF. Here the CDR3 DNA reads TGTGCCAGCAGCCCGAGGACTAGCGGGAGCACCGGGGAGCTGTTTTTT. The rearrangement uses TRBV7-8 and TRBJ2-2; 13 nucleotides match TRBD2. V lost 5 bases and J lost 4; bases outside the gene matches: 4. In germline, CDR1 is SGHVS, CDR2 FQNEAQ. The CDR3 spans 16 residues.

This chain uses TRBV19 with TRBJ2-7; TRBD1 might be the D (5 bases). Germline V gene sequence: CDR1 LNHDA, CDR2 SQIVND (reference sequence). Trimming left V 5 bases short and J 3 bases short, with 11 bases between. The CDR3 is made up of 13 amino acids. The CDR3 coding sequence is TGTGCCAGTAGTGCAGGGTCCCACTACGAGCAGTACTTC. Translation gives CASSAGSHYEQYF. Based on the CDR3 plus reference TRBV19 and TRBJ2-7, the full variable domain is DGGITQSPKYLFRKEGQNVTLSCEQNLNHDAMYWYRQDPGQGLRLIYYSQIVNDFQKGDIAEGYSVSREKKESFPLTVTSAQKNPTAFYLCASSAGSHYEQYFGPGTRLTVT.

The CDR3 nucleotides read TGCGCCAGCAGCTTTGGCGGGGTAGGTGAGCAGTTCTTC. This sequence encodes CASSFGGVGEQFF. The rearrangement links TRBV5-1 to TRBJ2-1; the D gene is possibly TRBD2 (6 bases). V dropped 2 bases and J dropped 9 bases, with 12 bases sitting between them. The CDR3 has 13 residues. Looked up from germline, CDR1 is SGHRS and CDR2 is YFSETQ.

The V call is TRBV6-5, the J call TRBJ2-1; 10 nucleotides align to TRBD2. J lost 5 bases, V lost 6 bases, and 7 bases had no gene match. The CDR3 totals 15 residues. From germline, CDR1 is MNHEY and CDR2 SVGAGI. CDR3 bases: TGTGCCAGCAGGTCCCTAGCGGGGGCCAACAATGAGCAGTTCTTC. Translated, it gives CASRSLAGANNEQFF.

V is TRBV12-5 and J is TRBJ2-3; 11 nucleotides align to TRBD2. This CDR3 has 17 residues. Germline assignment: CDR1 LGHNT and CDR2 FRNRAP. J lost 2 bases, V lost 5 bases, and 9 bases had no gene match. In DNA, the CDR3 is TGTGCTAGTGGTCTTTACCTAGCGGGAGGTCTCACAGATACGCAGTATTTT. Translating gives CASGLYLAGGLTDTQYF.

This sequence joins TRBV9 and TRBJ2-5; D may be TRBD2 (6 bases). In germline, CDR1 is SGDLS, CDR2 YYNGEE. The CDR3 sequence is 15 residues long. V dropped 2 bases and J dropped 2 bases, with 13 bases sitting between them. The CDR3 nucleotides are TGTGCCAGCAGCGTCGGAGGGGCCAAACAAGAGACCCAGTACTTC. Translated, it gives CASSVGGAKQETQYF.

The CDR3 region is CASSGGQFHNSPLHF. The CDR3 DNA sequence: TGTGCCAGCAGCGGAGGACAGTTCCATAATTCACCCCTCCACTTT. The gene calls are TRBV9 and TRBJ1-6; TRBD1 might be the D (6 bases). The CDR3 has 15 amino acids. Germline V CDR1 and CDR2: SGDLS, YYNGEE. Trimming cost V 3 bases and J 5 bases, with 12 bases left between them.

The chain is built from TRBV5-4 and TRBJ2-5; D is ambiguous. V lost 0 bases and J lost 1, with 7 bases in between. Germline V gene sequence: CDR1 SGHNT, CDR2 YYREEE (reference sequence). This CDR3 is built from 14 residues. The chain's CDR3 is CASSLVASQETQYF. The CDR3 DNA is TGTGCCAGCAGCTTGGTTGCGTCCCAAGAGACCCAGTACTTC.

J is TRBJ2-5 and V is TRBV30; the D gene is possibly TRBD2 (7 bases). The CDR3 runs to 16 residues. The germline CDR1 and CDR2 sequences are GTSNPN and SVGIG (reference sequence). The V and J ends lost 3 bases and 1 base respectively, with 18 bases between them. CDR3 bases: TGTGCCTGGAGCTTAAGGGGGGGGGCCTCCCAAGAGACCCAGTACTTC. Translation: CAWSLRGGASQETQYF.

The chain is built from TRBV7-2 and TRBJ1-2; TRBD1 matches 10 bases. Germline V lookup: CDR1 SGHTA, CDR2 FQGNSA. V dropped 5 bases and J dropped 3; count of bases not matched to a gene: 9. The CDR3 has 16 residues. CDR3 sequence reads: CASSPRQGAIDYGYTF. In nucleotides, the CDR3 is TGTGCCAGCAGCCCAAGACAGGGGGCGATCGACTATGGCTACACCTTC.

This clone was counted a few times. CDR3 sequence: CASSFGTGTYEQYF. For the CDR3, the DNA is TGTGCCAGCAGTTTCGGGACAGGGACCTACGAGCAGTACTTC. The chain recombines TRBV27 with TRBJ2-5, with TRBD1 identical over 9 bases. Gene TRBJ2-7 matches the end of the DNA better, so the J call may be wrong. Germline values: CDR1 MNHEY, CDR2 SMNVEV (reference sequence). The length of the CDR3 is 14 residues.

The gene calls are TRBV6-5 and TRBJ1-5; 9 nucleotides line up with TRBD1. The CDR3 is 15 residues long. From germline, CDR1 is MNHEY and CDR2 SVGAGI. After removal of 6 bases from V and 4 bases from J, the junction contained 7 bases not matched to a gene. CDR3 amino acids: CASRNSGTGNQPQHF. CDR3 nucleotides: TGTGCCAGCAGGAACTCCGGGACAGGGAATCAGCCCCAGCATTTT.

The chain joins TRBV7-2 to TRBJ1-2, with no clear D. CDR1 and CDR2 (germline): SGHTA, FQGNSA. This CDR3 contains 14 residues. Trimming cost V 3 bases and J 7 bases, with 15 bases left between them. CDR3: CASSFGDPAAGYTF. In DNA, the CDR3 is TGTGCCAGCAGCTTCGGTGATCCTGCGGCTGGCTACACCTTC. The whole variable domain, remainder taken from reference TRBV7-2 and TRBJ1-2, is GAGVSQSPSNKVTEKGKDVELRCDPISGHTALYWYRQSLGQGLEFLIYFQGNSAPDKSGLPSDRFSAERTGGSVSTLTIQRTQQEDSAVYLCASSFGDPAAGYTFGSGTRLTVV.

The rearrangement links TRBV5-1 to TRBJ1-5; D is possibly TRBD1 (5 bases). The germline V and J ends were trimmed by 2 bases and 7 bases, with 10 bases remaining between them. The germline V gene encodes CDR1 SGHRS and CDR2 YFSETQ. CDR3 size: 13 residues. The CDR3 is CASSFSGFQPQHF. The CDR3 nucleotides read TGCGCCAGCAGCTTTTCAGGGTTCCAGCCCCAGCATTTT.

This chain joins TRBV10-2 and TRBJ2-7; 11 positions match TRBD2. Germline values: CDR1 WSHSY, CDR2 SAAADI. The CDR3 is 13 residues long. V shed 8 bases, J shed 7 bases, and the junction held 7 bases outside the gene matches. The CDR3 DNA reads as TGCGCCAGCGGTAGCGGGGGGGCTAGGGAGCAGTACTTC. Translated, it gives CASGSGGAREQYF.

The table lists this clone with a count of one. This rearrangement joins TRBV4-3 to TRBJ2-1, with 9 bases identical to TRBD2. This CDR3 region has 14 residues. Germline loops: CDR1 LGHNA, CDR2 YSLEER. The V and J ends lost 2 bases and 5 bases, in that order; junction bases with no gene match: 1. CDR3 sequence (DNA): TGCGCCAGCAGCCAACTAGCGGGACACAATGAGCAGTTCTTC. It translates to CASSQLAGHNEQFF.

The chain uses TRBV25-1 and TRBJ2-5; possible D gene TRBD2, 5 bases. Per germline, CDR1 MGHDK and CDR2 SYGVNS. The CDR3 is made up of 13 amino acids. The V gene lost 5 bases and the J gene lost 5 bases, with 12 bases spanning the gap. The CDR3, as DNA: TGTGCCAGCAGTCCCCTAGCTGGGGAGACCCAGTACTTC. Protein product: CASSPLAGETQYF.

The genes are TRBV6-1 and TRBJ2-3; TRBD2 aligns across 10 bases. V trimming: 7 bases; J trimming: 5 bases; junction bases outside the gene matches: 9. The CDR3 runs 15 residues. Per germline, CDR1 MNHNS and CDR2 SASEGT. DNA for the CDR3: TGTGCCAGCATGCCCCTAGCGGGAGTTAAAGATACGCAGTATTTT. This gives the protein CASMPLAGVKDTQYF.

The chain has TRBV19 and TRBJ2-2; D perhaps matches TRBD1 (5 bases). The V gene's germline CDR1 is LNHDA and CDR2 SQIVND (reference sequence). Trimming took off 5 bases at V and 7 bases at J, with 14 bases between the two ends. The CDR3 has 14 amino acids. CDR3 region: CASSAGFTGGELFF. The CDR3 bases are TGTGCCAGTAGTGCAGGGTTCACTGGCGGGGAGCTGTTTTTT. Filled out from reference TRBV19 and TRBJ2-2, the complete variable domain reads DGGITQSPKYLFRKEGQNVTLSCEQNLNHDAMYWYRQDPGQGLRLIYYSQIVNDFQKGDIAEGYSVSREKKESFPLTVTSAQKNPTAFYLCASSAGFTGGELFFGEGSRLTVL.

This clone has a single count. The chain joins TRBV30 to TRBJ1-1; D may be TRBD1 (6 bases). Between the trimmed V and J ends, which lost 0 bases and 3 bases, there was a span of 11 bases. CDR1 and CDR2 from the germline V gene are GTSNPN and SVGIG (reference sequence). The CDR3 has 14 residues. The CDR3 sequence is CAWSVQGSYTEAFF. The CDR3 region has the DNA TGTGCCTGGAGTGTTCAGGGGTCCTACACTGAAGCTTTCTTT. Drawing the rest from reference TRBV30 and TRBJ1-1, the complete variable domain is SQTIHQWPATLVQPVGSPLSLECTVEGTSNPNLYWYRQAAGRGLQLLFYSVGIGQISSEVPQNLSASRPQDRQFILSSKKLLLSDSGFYLCAWSVQGSYTEAFFGQGTRLTVV.